Listed here are 17 T cell receptor beta chains from one sample, sequenced in a study of shared clonotypes between healthy human individuals. Only in-frame clones appear in the TCRdb table, and some are missing; sequencing was by immunoSEQ multiplex PCR. The repertoire holds over 2 million clones, with around 95% as singletons. What was sequenced was naive CD4+ T cells sorted from blood. As to subset: CD45RA+ positively selected. The source of these receptors is a man aged 18 to 29 in good health.

The gene calls are TRBV6-1 and TRBJ1-5, with a weak D call TRBD1 (6 bases). V lost 3 bases and J lost 5, with 14 bases in between. There are 15 residues in the CDR3. In germline, CDR1 is MNHNS, CDR2 SASEGT. CDR3 sequence (DNA): TGTGCCAGCAGTGAGGGTAGGCAGGGGTATCAGCCCCAGCATTTT. Translating gives CASSEGRQGYQPQHF.

V and J are TRBV7-9 and TRBJ2-1; 11 nucleotides match TRBD2. The CDR3 loop spans 17 amino acids. Germline loops: CDR1 SEHNR, CDR2 FQNEAQ (reference sequence). V was pared by 6 bases and J by 1 base, with 8 bases of the junction left unmatched. In nucleotides, the CDR3 is TGTGCCAGCAGACGTGGACTAGCGGGCCTATCCTACAATGAGCAGTTCTTC. It is translated as CASRRGLAGLSYNEQFF. The whole variable domain, filled in from reference TRBV7-9 and TRBJ2-1, reads DTGVSQNPRHKITKRGQNVTFRCDPISEHNRLYWYRQTLGQGPEFLTYFQNEAQLEKSRLLSDRFSAERPKGSFSTLEIQRTEQGDSAMYLCASRRGLAGLSYNEQFFGPGTRLTVL.

With respect to this clone: A much larger clone lies a single base off, so this may be a read error. The V call is TRBV4-3, the J call TRBJ2-7; D perhaps matches TRBD2 (5 bases). This CDR3 has 15 amino acids. The germline gives CDR1 LGHNA, CDR2 YSLEER. As DNA, the CDR3 is TGCGCCAGCGGCCAAGGTTACGGGGAGTGGAACGAGCAGTACTTC. Translating gives CASGQGYGEWNEQYF.

The gene calls are TRBV6-1 and TRBJ2-7; a weak D match, TRBD1 (5 bases). The ends were cut back, 2 bases at V and 12 bases at J, with 14 bases in the middle. Germline values: CDR1 MNHNS, CDR2 SASEGT. The CDR3 is made up of 12 amino acids. DNA for the CDR3: TGTGCCAGCAGTGAACAAGGGGCCTATTGGTACTTC. Its translation: CASSEQGAYWYF.

Points on this clone: The sample contains more than one DNA sequence encoding this CDR3. The V and J genes are TRBV5-1 and TRBJ2-3, with D perhaps matching TRBD2 (6 bases). The CDR3 runs to 14 residues. CDR1 SGHRS and CDR2 YFSETQ come from the germline V gene. Trimming removed 0 bases from V and 4 bases from J, with 9 bases in between. CDR3 in DNA: TGCGCCAGCAGCTTGGCGGGAGTGCCAGATACGCAGTATTTT. Translation gives CASSLAGVPDTQYF.

V and J are TRBV18 and TRBJ2-2; no clear D gene. The CDR3 has 14 amino acids. V lost 0 bases to trimming and J lost 7 bases, with 9 bases between them. Germline V lookup: CDR1 KGHSH, CDR2 LQKENI. CDR3: CASSPPNTIGELFF. CDR3 nucleotides: TGTGCCAGCTCACCACCAAATACTATCGGGGAGCTGTTTTTT.

The chain links TRBV5-8 to TRBJ1-6, with 7 bases identical to TRBD1. The length of the CDR3 is 17 residues. CDR1 is SGHTS and CDR2 is YDEGEE in the germline V gene. With 4 bases clipped from V and 10 bases from J, the junction kept 17 bases outside the gene matches. The DNA of the CDR3 is TGTGCCAGCAGCGCAACTACAGGGGCGACACCATTCTCACCCCTCCACTTT. This sequence encodes CASSATTGATPFSPLHF.

This clone has just one count. This chain links TRBV30 with TRBJ1-2; unclear D gene. V dropped 3 bases and J dropped 8 bases, with 25 bases sitting between them. There are 16 residues in the CDR3. In germline, CDR1 is GTSNPN, CDR2 SVGIG (reference sequence). In DNA, the CDR3 is TGTGCCTGGAGGGTTAAGACTGTCCTAGTCTCCTGGGGCTACACCTTC. Protein: CAWRVKTVLVSWGYTF.

The V call is TRBV15, the J call TRBJ2-6; the D gene is possibly TRBD1 (6 bases). The CDR3 is made up of 17 amino acids. In germline, CDR1 is LNHNV, CDR2 YYDKDF (reference sequence). The ends were cut back, 5 bases at V and 0 bases at J, with 14 bases in the middle. The CDR3 DNA follows: TGTGCCACCAGCGCTGGACAGCTGAGCTCTGGGGCCAACGTCCTGACTTTC. As protein: CATSAGQLSSGANVLTF.

This chain links TRBV2 with TRBJ1-4; D is unresolved. CDR1 and CDR2 from the germline V gene are SNHLY and FYNNEI. The CDR3 consists of 13 residues. V lost 5 bases and J lost 5, with 9 bases in between. The CDR3 nucleotides read TGTGCCAGCAGTCGGACGGGGAATGAAAAACTGTTTTTT. Protein: CASSRTGNEKLFF.

The V and J genes are TRBV5-1 and TRBJ2-7; TRBD1 matches at 7 bases. Germline CDR1 is SGHRS and CDR2 is YFSETQ. The CDR3 is 15 residues long. The trim removed 3 bases at V and 7 bases at J, leaving 13 bases unmatched. Here the CDR3 DNA reads TGCGCCAGCAGCTGGATGACAGGGCCTCTTTTAGAGCAGTACTTC. Translating it yields CASSWMTGPLLEQYF.

Here the CDR3 DNA reads TGCGCCAGCAGCCCCGAAGGTGGGACAGGGAGTAGCTACACCTTC. Amino acid sequence: CASSPEGGTGSSYTF. The V gene is TRBV5-1, the J gene TRBJ1-2; 9 nucleotides match TRBD1. The junction had 13 bases not matched to a gene; V was cut back by 4 bases and J by 9 bases. The V gene's germline CDR1 is SGHRS and CDR2 YFSETQ. The length of the CDR3 is 15 residues.

This clone was detected once. The V gene is TRBV6-1, the J gene TRBJ2-2; D possibly corresponds to TRBD1 (6 bases). V was shortened by 9 bases and J by 6 bases, with 11 bases between the two germline ends. This CDR3 has 12 amino acids. Germline V gene data show CDR1 as MNHNS and CDR2 as SASEGT. CDR3 DNA: TGTGCCAGTTCTACAGGGTCCGGGGAGCTGTTTTTT. This codes for CASSTGSGELFF.

The V gene is TRBV2, the J gene TRBJ2-3; 14 bases are shared with TRBD2. CDR3 length: 16 amino acids. Trimming took 7 bases from V and 5 from J; bases not matched to a gene: 8. In germline, CDR1 is SNHLY, CDR2 FYNNEI. CDR3 bases: TGTGCCAGCAAAACGGGACTAGCGGGAGTCGGAGATACGCAGTATTTT. Amino acids: CASKTGLAGVGDTQYF. The full variable domain, with the rest looked up from reference TRBV2 and TRBJ2-3, is EPEVTQTPSHQVTQMGQEVILRCVPISNHLYFYWYRQILGQKVEFLVSFYNNEISEKSEIFDDQFSVERPDGSNFTLKIRSTKLEDSAMYFCASKTGLAGVGDTQYFGPGTRLTVL.

This chain connects TRBV6-1 to TRBJ2-7; D not resolved. Germline V gene lookup returns CDR1 MNHNS and CDR2 SASEGT. There are 11 residues in the CDR3. Trimming removed 5 bases at V and 7 bases at J, with 9 bases between. CDR3 region: CASSYGWEQYF. The DNA for the CDR3 is TGTGCCAGCAGTTACGGTTGGGAGCAGTACTTC.

This clone was recorded once. The sample carries other DNA sequences with the same CDR3. The J gene is TRBJ2-1, the V gene TRBV5-1; 13 nucleotides line up with TRBD2. J gave up 9 bases and V 0 bases, and 3 bases lay outside the gene matches. CDR3 length: 15 residues. Germline V gene sequence: CDR1 SGHRS, CDR2 YFSETQ. CDR3 in amino acids: CASSLVTSGGAEQFF. As DNA, the CDR3 is TGCGCCAGCAGCTTGGTCACTAGCGGGGGGGCTGAGCAGTTCTTC.

Details on this clone: With a much larger clone just one base away, this may be a read error. The same CDR3 also results from other DNA sequences found in this sample. The chain employs TRBV29-1 and TRBJ2-2; 7 nucleotides agree with TRBD1. Germline assignment: CDR1 SQVTM and CDR2 ANQGSEA. The V segment lost 5 bases and the J segment 1 base; nucleotides outside the gene matches: 4. This CDR3 has 14 residues. The CDR3 loop is CSVRDRKNTGELFF. Here the CDR3 DNA reads TGCAGCGTTCGGGACAGAAAGAACACCGGGGAGCTGTTTTTT.